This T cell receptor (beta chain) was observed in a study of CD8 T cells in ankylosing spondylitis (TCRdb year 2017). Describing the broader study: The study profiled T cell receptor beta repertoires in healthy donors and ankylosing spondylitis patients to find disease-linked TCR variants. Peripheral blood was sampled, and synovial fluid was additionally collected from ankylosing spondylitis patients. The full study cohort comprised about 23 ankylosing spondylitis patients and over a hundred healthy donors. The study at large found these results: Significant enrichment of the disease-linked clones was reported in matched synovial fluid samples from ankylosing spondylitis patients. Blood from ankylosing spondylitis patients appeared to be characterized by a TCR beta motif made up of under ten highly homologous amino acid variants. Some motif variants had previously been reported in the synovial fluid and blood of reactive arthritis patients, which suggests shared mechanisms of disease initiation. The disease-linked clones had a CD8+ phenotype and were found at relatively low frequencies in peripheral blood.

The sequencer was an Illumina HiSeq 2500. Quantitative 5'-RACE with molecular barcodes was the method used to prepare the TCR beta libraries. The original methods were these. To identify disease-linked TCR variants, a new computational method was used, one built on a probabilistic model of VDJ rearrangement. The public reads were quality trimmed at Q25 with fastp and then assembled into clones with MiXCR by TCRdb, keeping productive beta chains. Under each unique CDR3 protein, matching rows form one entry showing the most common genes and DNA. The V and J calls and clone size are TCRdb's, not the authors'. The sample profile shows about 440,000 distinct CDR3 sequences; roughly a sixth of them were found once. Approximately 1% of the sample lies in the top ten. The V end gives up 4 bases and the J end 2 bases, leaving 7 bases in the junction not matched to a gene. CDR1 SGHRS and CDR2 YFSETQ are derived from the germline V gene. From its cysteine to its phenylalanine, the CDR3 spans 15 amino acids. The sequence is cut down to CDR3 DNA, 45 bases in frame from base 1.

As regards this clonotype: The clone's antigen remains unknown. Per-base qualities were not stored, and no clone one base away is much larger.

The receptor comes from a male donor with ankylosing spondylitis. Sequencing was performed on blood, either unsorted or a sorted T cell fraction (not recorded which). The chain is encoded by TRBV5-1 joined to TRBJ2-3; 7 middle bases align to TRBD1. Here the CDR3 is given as CASSQRGQFTDTQYF. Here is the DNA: TGCGCCAGCAGCCAAAGGGGACAGTTCACAGATACGCAGTATTTT. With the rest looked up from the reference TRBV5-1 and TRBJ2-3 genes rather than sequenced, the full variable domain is KAGVTQTPRYLIKTRGQQVTLSCSPISGHRSVSWYQQTPGQGLQFLFEYFSETQRNKGNFPGRFSGRQFSNSRSEMNVSTLELGDSALYLCASSQRGQFTDTQYFGPGTRLTVL.